Given below is one T cell receptor beta chain in context. Germline CDR1 MNHEY, CDR2 SMNVEV (reference sequence). Trimming stripped 2 bases from V and 3 bases from J, with 16 bases between. The CDR3 sequence is 16 residues long. The sample originates from a study of brain T cells in children with intractable seizures. Sequencing used immunoSEQ multiplex PCR; TCRdb keeps in-frame clones, though not all of them. The sample includes approximately 330,000 clones, over 85% of them seen just once. Time point here: blood from clinic visit 5 months post-surgery; TSC patient then seizure free. The sequenced cases were selected for having the highest brain T cell transcript signatures. At least one anti-epileptic drug was given before surgery.

The source was peripheral blood, collected 4 to 5 months after surgery. The chain has TRBV27 and TRBJ2-5, with D possibly TRBD2 on 6 matching bases. This sequence was found in a boy younger than two with tuberous sclerosis and intractable seizures. CDR3 in DNA: TGTGCCAGCAGTTTAAATGGGAGGATAAGTGAAGAGACCCAGTACTTC. Translation gives CASSLNGRISEETQYF.